Following are 31 T cell receptor beta chains from one sample sequenced in a study of control samples from healthy donors and cancer patients (TCRdb year 2020). Library creation used the immunoSEQ multiplex PCR assay. TCRdb carries this immuneACCESS record with in-frame sequences only. Its versions omit some clonotypes, under half of them owing to an unresolved V gene in the studies checked, with the rest unexplained. The sample contains a few hundred thousand clones, 75% to 95% of them found a single time. Over 5.5% of the sample is in the top ten clones. The sequenced sample consisted of PBMCs. These receptors were taken from a man aged 40-50 years with head and neck cancer.

This clone appeared a single time. This chain's CDR3 is CASSTRDRDPYGYTF. CDR3 nucleotides: TGTGCCAGCAGTACACGGGACAGGGACCCCTATGGCTACACCTTC. The chain is built from TRBV6-2 or TRBV6-3 and TRBJ1-2; 9 bases match TRBD1. Germline V gene data show CDR1 as MNHEY and CDR2 as SVGEGT. Trimming removed 5 bases from V and 4 bases from J; junction bases left unmatched: 8. This CDR3 has 15 amino acids.

The genes are TRBV19 and TRBJ2-7; D is possibly TRBD1 or TRBD2 (7 bases each). The CDR3 sequence is 15 residues long. The V gene's germline CDR1 is LNHDA and CDR2 SQIVND (reference sequence). V dropped 3 bases and J dropped 5 bases, with 17 bases sitting between them. The CDR3 loop reads CASSMARQGGNEQYF. CDR3 in DNA: TGTGCCAGTAGTATGGCGCGACAGGGAGGGAACGAGCAGTACTTC.

The chain uses TRBV10-3 and TRBJ2-3, with 12 bases identical to TRBD2. The germline V gene encodes CDR1 ENHRY and CDR2 SYGVKD. This CDR3 is built from 15 residues. J was trimmed by 3 bases and V by 7 bases; bases with no gene match: 5. In DNA, the CDR3 is TGTGCCATCAACTCACTAGCGGGAGGAACAGATACGCAGTATTTT. This translates into CAINSLAGGTDTQYF.

This chain joins TRBV6-1 and TRBJ1-2, with TRBD1 as a possible D gene (5 bases). Germline values: CDR1 MNHNS, CDR2 SASEGT. Trimming removed 0 bases at V and 6 bases at J, with 14 bases between. This CDR3 has 15 amino acids. CDR3 region: CASSEAIRGADGYTF. In DNA, the CDR3 is TGTGCCAGCAGTGAAGCGATACGAGGGGCGGATGGCTACACCTTC.

CDR3 amino acids: CASTRRGEQFF. The CDR3, as DNA: TGTGCCAGCACCCGAAGAGGTGAGCAGTTCTTC. The chain has TRBV28 and TRBJ2-1; D unresolved. The CDR3 has 11 residues. V lost 7 bases to trimming and J lost 9 bases, with 10 bases between them. Germline assignment: CDR1 MDHEN and CDR2 SYDVKM.

This sequence joins TRBV9 and TRBJ1-1, with D maybe TRBD1 (5 bases). V lost 2 bases and J lost 5, with 13 bases in between. Germline CDR1 SGDLS, CDR2 YYNGEE. The CDR3 extends over 14 amino acids. The CDR3 region is CASSVQQGDTEAFF. The CDR3 bases are TGTGCCAGCAGCGTTCAGCAGGGCGATACTGAAGCTTTCTTT.

This clone was found once. The chain links TRBV3-1 (or the pseudogene TRBV3-2) to TRBJ2-1, with D perhaps matching TRBD1 (6 bases). CDR1 and CDR2 (germline): LGHDT, YNNKEL (reference sequence). This CDR3 is 13 amino acids long. V was pared by 4 bases and J by 8 bases, with 12 bases between. DNA of the CDR3: TGTGCCAGCAGCCTACAGGGTGTGGATGAGCAGTTCTTC. Translated, it gives CASSLQGVDEQFF.

This clone has only one observation. This chain joins TRBV13 and TRBJ1-4; tentatively, D is TRBD1 (6 bases). The CDR3 loop spans 15 amino acids. Looked up from germline, CDR1 is PRHDT and CDR2 is FYEKMQ (reference sequence). Deletions cut 7 bases from V and 5 bases from J, with 17 bases between. The CDR3 spells CASKLTGQPNEKLFF. CDR3 in DNA: TGTGCCAGCAAGCTCACCGGACAGCCAAATGAAAAACTGTTTTTT.

V is TRBV4-3 and J is TRBJ2-5; D possibly corresponds to TRBD1 (5 bases). The CDR3 extends over 14 amino acids. Trimming took 1 base from V and 2 from J, leaving 8 bases between them. Germline assignment: CDR1 LGHNA and CDR2 YSLEER. The chain's CDR3 is CASSQGQLQETQYF. The CDR3 DNA follows: TGCGCCAGCAGCCAAGGACAGTTACAAGAGACCCAGTACTTC.

The CDR3 DNA sequence: TGTGCCAGCAGCTTGGGGACAGCGCAGTTCTTC. This codes for CASSLGTAQFF. The rearrangement joins TRBV7-3 to TRBJ2-1; 7 bases align to TRBD1. The CDR3 is made up of 11 amino acids. Germline CDR1 SGHTA, CDR2 FQGTGA. The V and J ends lost 3 bases and 12 bases, in that order; junction bases with no gene match: 2.

The rearrangement uses TRBV28 and TRBJ2-6, with 7 bases matching TRBD2. The junction had 2 bases not matched to a gene; V was cut back by 3 bases and J by 3 bases. This CDR3 is built from 15 residues. The germline gives CDR1 MDHEN, CDR2 SYDVKM. The CDR3 DNA reads TGTGCCAGCAGTTTGGGGAGGGTTGGGGCCAACGTCCTGACTTTC. It specifies CASSLGRVGANVLTF.

The chain is built from TRBV5-4 and TRBJ1-2; TRBD1 agrees at 8 bases. CDR1 SGHNT and CDR2 YYREEE come from the germline V gene (reference sequence). V trimming: 3 bases; J trimming: 8 bases; junction bases outside the gene matches: 9. The CDR3 loop spans 14 amino acids. CDR3 sequence (DNA): TGTGCCAGCAGCTCACTCGACAGGGGTAACGGCTACACCTTC. It translates to CASSSLDRGNGYTF. Full variable domain (outside the CDR3, taken from reference TRBV5-4 and TRBJ1-2): ETGVTQSPTHLIKTRGQQVTLRCSSQSGHNTVSWYQQALGQGPQFIFQYYREEENGRGNFPPRFSGLQFPNYSSELNVNALELDDSALYLCASSSLDRGNGYTFGSGTRLTVV.

The chain carries TRBV9 and TRBJ2-1; 8 bases are shared with TRBD1. Trimming took 4 bases from V and 6 from J; bases not matched to a gene: 6. This CDR3 contains 14 residues. Germline CDR1 reads SGDLS; CDR2 reads YYNGEE. CDR3 nucleotides: TGTGCCAGCAGCACAAACACAGGGGGCAATGAGCAGTTCTTC. It translates to CASSTNTGGNEQFF. Complete variable domain (other parts from reference TRBV9 and TRBJ2-1): DSGVTQTPKHLITATGQRVTLRCSPRSGDLSVYWYQQSLDQGLQFLIQYYNGEERAKGNILERFSAQQFPDLHSELNLSSLELGDSALYFCASSTNTGGNEQFFGPGTRLTVL.

The chain uses TRBV11-2 and TRBJ1-4; unclear D gene. The CDR3 is made up of 12 amino acids. Germline loops: CDR1 SGHAT, CDR2 FQNNGV. V lost 3 bases, J lost 8 bases, and 7 bases lay in between. The CDR3 DNA is TGTGCCAGCAGCTTGGGGAGAGAAAAACTGTTTTTT. Translating gives CASSLGREKLFF.

The rearrangement joins TRBV28 to TRBJ1-5, with 9 bases lining up with TRBD1. This CDR3 has 14 amino acids. Trimming at V came to 5 bases and at J to 3 bases, leaving 2 bases not matched to a gene. Germline CDR1 is MDHEN and CDR2 is SYDVKM. The CDR3 DNA reads TGTGCCAGCAGTACACAGGGGGCCAATCAGCCCCAGCATTTT. Its protein product is CASSTQGANQPQHF.

This rearrangement joins TRBV6-5 to TRBJ2-5; D is uncertain. Per the germline V gene, CDR1 is MNHEY and CDR2 is SVGAGI. The ends were cut back, 2 bases at V and 3 bases at J, with 7 bases in the middle. The CDR3 runs 13 residues. The CDR3 region is CASSYGSKETQYF. The CDR3 DNA sequence: TGTGCCAGCAGTTACGGATCAAAAGAGACCCAGTACTTC.

The chain employs TRBV11-2 and TRBJ2-3, with 10 bases lining up with TRBD1. There are 17 residues in the CDR3. Germline V gives CDR1 SGHAT, CDR2 FQNNGV. V lost 5 bases and J lost 6; bases outside the gene matches: 14. As DNA, the CDR3 is TGTGCCAGCAGCAGACAGGGACAGGGGTCCGCTGTGGATACGCAGTATTTT. This codes for CASSRQGQGSAVDTQYF.

The sample holds one count of this clone. The chain joins TRBV19 to TRBJ2-7, with 9 bases fitting TRBD1. Germline CDR1 is LNHDA and CDR2 is SQIVND (reference sequence). The CDR3 has 16 amino acids. J gave up 4 bases and V 3 bases, and 10 bases lay outside the gene matches. This CDR3 is CASSIGGQGPIYEQYF. The CDR3 DNA reads TGTGCCAGTAGTATCGGCGGACAGGGGCCCATTTACGAGCAGTACTTC.

The gene calls are TRBV19 and TRBJ1-2; weak D call: TRBD1 (6 bases). The CDR3 contains 16 residues. V was cut by 6 bases and J by 6 bases, with 23 bases left in between. CDR1 and CDR2 (germline): LNHDA, SQIVND (reference sequence). The CDR3 coding sequence is TGTGCCAGTAGCCCCGCAGGGGATTTAAGGTTTGATGGCTACACCTTC. Amino acids: CASSPAGDLRFDGYTF.

This clone came up once. This chain connects TRBV9 to TRBJ2-2; unclear D gene. The CDR3 runs to 18 residues. The V gene's germline CDR1 is SGDLS and CDR2 YYNGEE. Trimming cost V 0 bases and J 7 bases, with 22 bases left between them. The CDR3 here is CASSVASRRPELDGELFF. The CDR3 DNA sequence: TGTGCCAGCAGCGTAGCTTCGAGAAGACCCGAGCTTGACGGGGAGCTGTTTTTT.

The chain is built from TRBV24-1 and TRBJ1-1; D is undetermined. The length of the CDR3 is 13 residues. Deletions cut 3 bases from V and 7 bases from J, with 11 bases between. Germline V CDR1 and CDR2: KGHDR, SFDVKD. In nucleotides, the CDR3 is TGTGCCACCAGTGATCGCAGGTTGGGTGAAGCTTTCTTT. It yields the protein CATSDRRLGEAFF.

This sequence joins TRBV27 and TRBJ1-5; no definite D call. V was shortened by 3 bases and J by 4 bases, with 10 bases between the two germline ends. The CDR3 contains 14 residues. CDR1 MNHEY and CDR2 SMNVEV come from the germline V gene (reference sequence). CDR3 nucleotide sequence: TGTGCCAGCAGTTTGGTTTTCGGTAATCAGCCCCAGCATTTT. Translated: CASSLVFGNQPQHF.

The chain is built from TRBV7-3 and TRBJ1-2; perhaps TRBD1 as D (5 bases). Germline assignment: CDR1 SGHTA and CDR2 FQGTGA. This CDR3 is built from 14 residues. V was shortened by 2 bases and J by 2 bases, with 9 bases between the two germline ends. The CDR3 nucleotides read TGTGCCAGCAGCTTACAGGGATCGAACTATGGCTACACCTTC. It encodes CASSLQGSNYGYTF. The full variable domain, rest sourced from reference TRBV7-3 and TRBJ1-2, is GAGVSQTPSNKVTEKGKYVELRCDPISGHTALYWYRQSLGQGPEFLIYFQGTGAADDSGLPNDRFFAVRPEGSVSTLKIQRTERGDSAVYLCASSLQGSNYGYTFGSGTRLTVV.

This chain uses TRBV5-6 with TRBJ1-6; 7 bases are a match to TRBD1. The CDR3 has 14 residues. Germline V lookup: CDR1 SGHDT, CDR2 YYEEEE. Losses at the gene ends were 4 bases for V and 9 bases for J; bases not matched to a gene: 7. The CDR3 sequence: CASSPGTAISPLHF. DNA of the CDR3: TGTGCCAGCAGCCCCGGGACAGCAATTTCACCCCTCCACTTT. Using reference TRBV5-6 and TRBJ1-6 for the parts outside the CDR3, the full variable domain is DAGVTQSPTHLIKTRGQQVTLRCSPKSGHDTVSWYQQALGQGPQFIFQYYEEEERQRGNFPDRFSGHQFPNYSSELNVNALLLGDSALYLCASSPGTAISPLHFGNGTRLTVT.

The V gene is TRBV15, the J gene TRBJ1-1; 7 bases map to TRBD1. The CDR3 is 15 amino acids. The V segment lost 3 bases and the J segment 5 bases; nucleotides outside the gene matches: 9. CDR1 and CDR2 (germline): LNHNV, YYDKDF (reference sequence). The CDR3 sequence is CATSRENRGWTEAFF. The CDR3 DNA reads as TGTGCCACCAGCAGGGAAAACAGGGGCTGGACTGAAGCTTTCTTT. Full variable domain (remainder filled in from reference TRBV15 and TRBJ1-1): DAMVIQNPRYQVTQFGKPVTLSCSQTLNHNVMYWYQQKSSQAPKLLFHYYDKDFNNEADTPDNFQSRRPNTSFCFLDIRSPGLGDTAMYLCATSRENRGWTEAFFGQGTRLTVV.

This clone is a singleton in its sample. This chain uses TRBV6-5 with TRBJ1-2; 9 nucleotides match TRBD1. V dropped 6 bases and J dropped 8; count of bases not matched to a gene: 10. Looked up from germline, CDR1 is MNHEY and CDR2 is SVGAGI. This CDR3 spans 14 amino acids. For the CDR3, the DNA is TGTGCCAGCAGCCCGGGACAGGGAATTGACGGCTACACCTTC. Translated: CASSPGQGIDGYTF.

This clone is a singleton in its sample. The CDR3 loop reads CASSAQSSYNSPLHF. The CDR3 DNA reads as TGTGCCAGCAGTGCCCAAAGCTCCTATAATTCACCCCTCCACTTT. The V gene is TRBV27, the J gene TRBJ1-6; no reliable D call. This CDR3 comprises 15 residues. CDR1 and CDR2 from the germline V gene are MNHEY and SMNVEV (reference sequence). V shed 5 bases and J shed 0 bases, with 8 bases lying between them.

This sequence joins TRBV28 and TRBJ1-5; tentative D call: TRBD1 (5 bases). The CDR3 is made up of 12 amino acids. CDR1 and CDR2 from the germline V gene are MDHEN and SYDVKM. Trimming left V 3 bases short and J 8 bases short, with 8 bases between. CDR3 DNA sequence: TGTGCCAGCAGTTTGGAGGGGAAGCCCCAGCATTTT. Translating gives CASSLEGKPQHF.

In its sample, this clone was seen a few times. This chain joins TRBV7-2 and TRBJ1-3; D is perhaps TRBD1 (5 bases). The CDR3 is 14 residues long. Germline lookup yields CDR1 SGHTA and CDR2 FQGNSA. The germline V and J ends were trimmed by 5 bases and 2 bases, with 10 bases remaining between them. The CDR3 region is CASSGDSAGNTIYF. The CDR3 DNA reads as TGTGCCAGCAGCGGAGACAGCGCTGGAAACACCATATATTTT.

The chain carries TRBV24-1 and TRBJ2-3; TRBD1 agrees at 9 bases. The germline CDR1 and CDR2 sequences are KGHDR and SFDVKD. The CDR3 is made up of 17 amino acids. The trim removed 0 bases at V and 3 bases at J, leaving 6 bases unmatched. The CDR3: CATSDLADRGGTDTQYF. Here the CDR3 DNA reads TGTGCCACCAGTGATTTGGCGGACAGGGGTGGGACAGATACGCAGTATTTT.

The J gene is TRBJ1-1, the V gene TRBV7-3; a possible D gene is TRBD1 (5 bases). Trimming removed 4 bases at V and 4 bases at J, with 19 bases between. Germline-derived CDR1 and CDR2 are SGHTA and FQGTGA. The CDR3 loop spans 16 amino acids. The CDR3 DNA is TGTGCCAGCAGCTACAAGGGGAGGAGTGGTACCACTGAAGCTTTCTTT. As protein: CASSYKGRSGTTEAFF.